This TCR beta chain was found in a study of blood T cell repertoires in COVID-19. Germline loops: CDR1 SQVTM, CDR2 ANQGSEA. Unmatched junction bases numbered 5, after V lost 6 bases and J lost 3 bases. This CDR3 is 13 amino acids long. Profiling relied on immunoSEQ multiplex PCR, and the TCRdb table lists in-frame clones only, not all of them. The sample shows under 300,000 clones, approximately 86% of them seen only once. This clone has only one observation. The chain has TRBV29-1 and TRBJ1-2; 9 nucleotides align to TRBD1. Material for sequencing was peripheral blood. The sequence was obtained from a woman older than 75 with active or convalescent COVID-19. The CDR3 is CSVATGGDYGYTF. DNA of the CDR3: TGCAGCGTCGCCACAGGGGGCGACTATGGCTACACCTTC.